This TCR beta chain was obtained from a study of blood T cell repertoires in COVID-19 (dated by TCRdb to between 2020 and 2021). In the study overall: Collaborator samples came from the United States, Italy and Spain and covered acute and convalescent phases of COVID-19. The prospective study material was composed of cDNA or gDNA derived from T cells, B-cell-depleted T cells, or PBMCs. Subjects who had been exposed to COVID-19, were actively infected with it, or had recovered from it provided the deeply sampled blood TCRbeta repertoires that made up the dataset. A freely available public database, intended as a resource for researchers studying the immune response to SARS-CoV-2, is where the repertoires were released. Samples were obtained from the ongoing ImmuneRACE study (first 160 participants) and from roughly 1,300 subjects provided by 6 global collaborators. Nearly every sample came with metadata listing a de-identified subject ID, COVID-19 status, age in years and sex. Where available, HLA class I and class II types were obtained from metadata supplied by the sample provider rather than from assay-based typing. Results the study describes overall, beyond this receptor: The amount of clinical and demographic metadata varied by source and participant and was provided uncurated.

TCRbeta CDR3 regions were amplified from genomic DNA by means of the immunoSEQ Assay, a bias-controlled multiplex PCR. Per the authors' processing: The number of nucleated cells in each sample was estimated from the amplification of reference gene primers within the assay. To quantify the absolute abundance of each unique TCRbeta CDR3 rearrangement, sequence reads were collapsed and filtered. For each sample, productive Simpson clonality was calculated as the square root of Simpson's diversity index over productive rearrangements. TCRdb re-hosts the immuneACCESS table, in-frame sequences only. Its copies lack some clones; in the studies checked, an unresolved V gene accounts for under half of them, and the cause for the rest is not known. The V and J calls and clone size come from that table; D and trimming were worked out from the DNA. The sample has around 400,000 clones on record, around 86% of them singletons. The top ten clonotypes cover around 5% of the sample.

Participants in the prospective study were aged about 18 to 95 years, lived in 24 United States geographic areas, and enrolled through a virtual design. Cohort assignment in the prospective study relied on participant-reported clinical history from a screening survey and a study questionnaire. For ImmuneRACE Cohort 3, a participant was defined as recovered based on two consecutive negative NP/OP PCR tests, clearance by a healthcare professional, or resolution of symptoms. Mobile phlebotomists in the prospective study collected whole blood, serum and a nasopharyngeal or oropharyngeal swab from every participant. Prospective study participants could optionally give additional blood draws and questionnaires over an approximately 2-month period. Blood samples from the prospective study were shipped frozen or at room temperature prior to DNA extraction. The table lists this clone with a few counts. Its antigen remains undetermined. No per-base quality is available; no much larger clone lies one base away.

The germline V gene provides CDR1 SGHTA and CDR2 FQGNSA. Inclusive of the bounding cysteine and phenylalanine, the CDR3 is 16 residues long. The CDR3 DNA has 48 bases and is translated from base 1. V lost 0 bases and J lost 2 bases, and the count of bases not matched to a germline gene is 6. The source material was PBMCs or T cells enriched from blood (not recorded which). The V and J segments used are TRBV7-2 and TRBJ1-2; 7 junctional bases match TRBD1. This sequence was found in a woman between 50 and 59 years old who had recovered from COVID-19. The DNA is as follows: TGTGCCAGCAGCTTAGCAACAGGGGTCGGAAACTATGGCTACACCTTC. The encoded protein is CASSLATGVGNYGYTF. The CDR3, completed at both ends by the reference TRBV7-2 and TRBJ1-2 genes, gives the full variable domain GAGVSQSPSNKVTEKGKDVELRCDPISGHTALYWYRQSLGQGLEFLIYFQGNSAPDKSGLPSDRFSAERTGGSVSTLTIQRTQQEDSAVYLCASSLATGVGNYGYTFGSGTRLTVV.